The next 6 T cell receptor beta chains were all read from a single sample in a study of blood T cell repertoires in COVID-19. Data came from immunoSEQ multiplex PCR; TCRdb stores just in-frame clones and leaves some out. The sample lists over 25,000 clones, roughly 90% occurring once. Input material: peripheral blood. The receptors here all came from a man aged 65 to 79 with active or convalescent COVID-19.

The chain has TRBV7-3 and TRBJ2-3; 13 nucleotides agree with TRBD2. The CDR3 is 18 amino acids. Germline loops: CDR1 SGHTA, CDR2 FQGTGA. V shed 5 bases and J 1 base; nucleotides not matched to a gene: 9. This CDR3 is CASSPGVTSGGRTDTQYF. The CDR3 nucleotides read TGTGCCAGCAGCCCAGGCGTGACTAGCGGGGGGCGCACAGATACGCAGTATTTT.

The rearrangement joins TRBV19 to TRBJ1-1; TRBD1 is a possible D gene (6 bases). Germline loops: CDR1 LNHDA, CDR2 SQIVND (reference sequence). The CDR3 is 15 residues long. The V end lost 4 bases, the J end lost 2 bases, and 14 bases lay between the germline ends. CDR3 DNA: TGTGCCAGTAGTAGACGGACAGAGTTAAACACTGAAGCTTTCTTT. Translated: CASSRRTELNTEAFF.

The V call is TRBV4-3, the J call TRBJ1-5, with D possibly TRBD1 on 5 matching bases. Germline V CDR1 and CDR2: LGHNA, YSLEER. V was trimmed by 0 bases and J by 7 bases, leaving 13 bases between them. The CDR3 is 15 amino acids. As DNA, the CDR3 is TGCGCCAGCAGCCAAGACTCGGTAGGGGCCCAGCCCCAGCATTTT. Protein: CASSQDSVGAQPQHF.

This sequence joins TRBV28 and TRBJ1-6; D is possibly TRBD1 (5 bases). This CDR3 is built from 15 residues. Trimming stripped 10 bases from V and 0 bases from J, with 13 bases between. CDR1 and CDR2 from the germline V gene are MDHEN and SYDVKM. CDR3 nucleotides: TGTGCCACCGGGGGGGGTAGCTCCTATAATTCACCCCTCCACTTT. Translating it yields CATGGGSSYNSPLHF.

The V call is TRBV6-5, the J call TRBJ2-2; 9 nucleotides line up with TRBD1. The CDR3 sequence is 15 residues long. Trimming at V came to 5 bases and at J to 6 bases, leaving 7 bases not matched to a gene. Per germline, CDR1 MNHEY and CDR2 SVGAGI. The CDR3 protein is CASSLRTGEAGELFF. CDR3 in DNA: TGTGCCAGCAGTCTCCGGACAGGGGAGGCCGGGGAGCTGTTTTTT.

The V and J genes are TRBV6-5 and TRBJ1-5; TRBD1 matches 7 bases. The length of the CDR3 is 14 residues. V was clipped by 5 bases and J by 2 bases; unmatched bases: 3. Germline V gives CDR1 MNHEY, CDR2 SVGAGI. For the CDR3, the DNA is TGTGCCAGCAGTAGACAGGGAGGCAATCAGCCCCAGCATTTT. It codes for CASSRQGGNQPQHF.